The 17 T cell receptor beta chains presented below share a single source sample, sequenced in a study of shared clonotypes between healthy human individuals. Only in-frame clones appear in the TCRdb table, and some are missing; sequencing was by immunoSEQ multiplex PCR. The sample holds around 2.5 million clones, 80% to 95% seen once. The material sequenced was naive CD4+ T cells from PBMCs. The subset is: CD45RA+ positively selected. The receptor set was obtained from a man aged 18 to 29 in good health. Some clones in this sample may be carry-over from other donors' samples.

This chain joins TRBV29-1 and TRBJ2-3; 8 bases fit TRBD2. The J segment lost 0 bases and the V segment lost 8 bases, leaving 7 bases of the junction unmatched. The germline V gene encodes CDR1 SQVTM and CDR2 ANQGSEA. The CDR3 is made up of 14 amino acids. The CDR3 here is CSSWTSWSTDTQYF. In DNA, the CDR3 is TGCAGCTCGTGGACTAGCTGGAGCACAGATACGCAGTATTTT.

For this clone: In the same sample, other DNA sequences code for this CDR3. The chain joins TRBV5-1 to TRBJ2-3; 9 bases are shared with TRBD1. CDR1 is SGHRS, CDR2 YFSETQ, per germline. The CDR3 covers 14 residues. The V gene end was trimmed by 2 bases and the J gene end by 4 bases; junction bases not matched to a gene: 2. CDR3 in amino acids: CASSLGQGSDTQYF. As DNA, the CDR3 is TGCGCCAGCAGCTTAGGACAGGGGTCAGATACGCAGTATTTT.

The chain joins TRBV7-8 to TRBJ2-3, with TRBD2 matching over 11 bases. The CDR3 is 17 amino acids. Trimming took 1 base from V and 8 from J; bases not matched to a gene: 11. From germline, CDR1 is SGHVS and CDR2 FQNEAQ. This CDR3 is CASSLVWLAGGPSTQYF. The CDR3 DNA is TGTGCCAGCAGCTTAGTTTGGCTAGCGGGAGGCCCCAGTACGCAGTATTTT.

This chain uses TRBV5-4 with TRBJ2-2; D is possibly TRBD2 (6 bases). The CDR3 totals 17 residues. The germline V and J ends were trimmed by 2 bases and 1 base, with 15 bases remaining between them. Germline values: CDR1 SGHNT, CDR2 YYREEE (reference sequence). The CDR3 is CASSLFGSGLNTGELFF. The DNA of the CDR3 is TGTGCCAGCAGCTTATTTGGTAGCGGACTGAACACCGGGGAGCTGTTTTTT.

Here the CDR3 reads CASRHPGQVAQPQHF. The CDR3 coding sequence is TGTGCCAGCAGACATCCGGGACAGGTCGCTCAGCCCCAGCATTTT. The chain is built from TRBV28 and TRBJ1-5; 8 positions match TRBD1. Losses at the gene ends were 6 bases for V and 6 bases for J; bases not matched to a gene: 10. The CDR3 runs 15 residues. From germline, CDR1 is MDHEN and CDR2 SYDVKM.

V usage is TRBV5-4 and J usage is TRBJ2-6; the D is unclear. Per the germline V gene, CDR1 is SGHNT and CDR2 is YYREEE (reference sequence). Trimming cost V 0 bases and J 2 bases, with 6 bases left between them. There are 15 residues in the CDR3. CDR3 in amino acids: CASSLAKTGANVLTF. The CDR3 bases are TGTGCCAGCAGCTTGGCGAAGACTGGGGCCAACGTCCTGACTTTC.

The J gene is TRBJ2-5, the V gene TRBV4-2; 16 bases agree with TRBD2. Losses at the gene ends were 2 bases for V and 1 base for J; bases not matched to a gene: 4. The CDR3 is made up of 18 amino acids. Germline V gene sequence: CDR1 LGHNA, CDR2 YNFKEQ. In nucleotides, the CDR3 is TGTGCCAGCAGCCAACCGGGACTAGCGGGAGGGCCCCAAGAGACCCAGTACTTC. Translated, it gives CASSQPGLAGGPQETQYF.

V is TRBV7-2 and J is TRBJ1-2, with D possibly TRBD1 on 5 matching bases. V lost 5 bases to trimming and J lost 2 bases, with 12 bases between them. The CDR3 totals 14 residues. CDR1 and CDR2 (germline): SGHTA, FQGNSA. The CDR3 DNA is TGTGCCAGCAGCCAAGGCGCAGGGAACTATGGCTACACCTTC. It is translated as CASSQGAGNYGYTF. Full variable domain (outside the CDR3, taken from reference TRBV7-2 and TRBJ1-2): GAGVSQSPSNKVTEKGKDVELRCDPISGHTALYWYRQSLGQGLEFLIYFQGNSAPDKSGLPSDRFSAERTGGSVSTLTIQRTQQEDSAVYLCASSQGAGNYGYTFGSGTRLTVV.

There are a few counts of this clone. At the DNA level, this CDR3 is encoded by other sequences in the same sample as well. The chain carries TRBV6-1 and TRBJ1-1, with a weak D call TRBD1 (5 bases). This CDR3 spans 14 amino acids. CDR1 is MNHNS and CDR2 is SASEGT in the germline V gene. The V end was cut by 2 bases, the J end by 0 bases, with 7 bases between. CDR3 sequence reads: CASSETGLNTEAFF. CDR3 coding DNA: TGTGCCAGCAGTGAAACGGGGCTGAACACTGAAGCTTTCTTT.

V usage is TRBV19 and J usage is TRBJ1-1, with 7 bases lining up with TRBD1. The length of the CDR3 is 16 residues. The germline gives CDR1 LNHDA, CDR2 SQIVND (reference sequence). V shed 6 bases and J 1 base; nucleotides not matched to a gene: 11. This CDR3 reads CASRGDRQGGNTEAFF. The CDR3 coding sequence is TGTGCCAGTAGAGGCGACAGACAGGGCGGGAACACTGAAGCTTTCTTT.

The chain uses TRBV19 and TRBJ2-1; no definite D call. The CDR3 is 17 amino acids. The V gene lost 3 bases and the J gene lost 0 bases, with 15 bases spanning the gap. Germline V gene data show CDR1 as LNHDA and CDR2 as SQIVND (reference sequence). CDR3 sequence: CASSISPLVLSYNEQFF. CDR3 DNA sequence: TGTGCCAGTAGTATTTCCCCCCTGGTTCTCTCCTACAATGAGCAGTTCTTC.

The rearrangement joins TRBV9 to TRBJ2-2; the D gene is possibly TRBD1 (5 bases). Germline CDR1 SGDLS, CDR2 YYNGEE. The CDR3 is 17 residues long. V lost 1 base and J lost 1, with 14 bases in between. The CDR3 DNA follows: TGTGCCAGCAGCGTAACCTCATTGGGGCGGAACACCGGGGAGCTGTTTTTT. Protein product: CASSVTSLGRNTGELFF.

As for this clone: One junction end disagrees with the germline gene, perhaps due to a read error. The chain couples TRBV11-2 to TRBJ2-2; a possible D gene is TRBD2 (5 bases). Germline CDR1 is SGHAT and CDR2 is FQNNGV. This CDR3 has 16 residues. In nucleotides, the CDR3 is TGTGCCAGCAGCTGGACTGCGAATAAAGTCGCCGGGGAGCTGCTTTTT. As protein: CASSWTANKVAGELLF.

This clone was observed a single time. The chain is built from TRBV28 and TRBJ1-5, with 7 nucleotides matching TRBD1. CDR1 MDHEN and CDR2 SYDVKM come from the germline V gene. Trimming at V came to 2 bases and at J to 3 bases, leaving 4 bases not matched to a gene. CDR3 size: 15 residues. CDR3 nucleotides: TGTGCCAGCAGTTTAAACAGGGGATTCAATCAGCCCCAGCATTTT. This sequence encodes CASSLNRGFNQPQHF.

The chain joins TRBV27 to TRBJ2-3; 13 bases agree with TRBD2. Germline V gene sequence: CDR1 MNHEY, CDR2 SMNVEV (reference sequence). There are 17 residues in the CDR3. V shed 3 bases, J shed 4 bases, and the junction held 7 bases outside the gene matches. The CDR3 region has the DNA TGTGCCAGCAGTTTCCCAGGGACTAGCGGGAAGGCAGATACGCAGTATTTT. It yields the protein CASSFPGTSGKADTQYF.

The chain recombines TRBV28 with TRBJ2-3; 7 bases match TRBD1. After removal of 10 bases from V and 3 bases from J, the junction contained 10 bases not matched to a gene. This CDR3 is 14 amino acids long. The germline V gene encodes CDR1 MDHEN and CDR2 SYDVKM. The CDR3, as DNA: TGTGCCACCATGACAGGGTGGGATACAGATACGCAGTATTTT. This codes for CATMTGWDTDTQYF.

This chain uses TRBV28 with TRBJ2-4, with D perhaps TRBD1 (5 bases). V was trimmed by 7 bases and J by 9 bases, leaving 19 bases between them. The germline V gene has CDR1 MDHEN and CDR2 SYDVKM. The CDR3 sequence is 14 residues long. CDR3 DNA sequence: TGTGCCAGCACTCTAAGTCTGGAAAGGGGCATTCAGTACTTC. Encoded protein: CASTLSLERGIQYF. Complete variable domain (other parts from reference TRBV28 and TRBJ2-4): DVKVTQSSRYLVKRTGEKVFLECVQDMDHENMFWYRQDPGLGLRLIYFSYDVKMKEKGDIPEGYSVSREKKERFSLILESASTNQTSMYLCASTLSLERGIQYFGAGTRLSVL.